This entry lists 11 T cell receptor beta chains sequenced from one sample in a study of T-cell reconstitution after alpha-beta-depleted transplantation in children. Unique molecular identifiers featured in how the TCRbeta library was prepared. Using its own MiXCR run on the PCR reads, TCRdb lists one record per CDR3 protein. Found here are fewer than 700,000 distinct CDR3 sequences, over 10% of them singletons; the top ten hold approximately 2.1%. The sequencing used PBMCs, mostly from graft donor cells, collected 360 days after TCRalphabeta/CD19-depleted stem cell transplant. All receptors derive from a male patient aged 5 to 17 who had a stem cell transplant for acute myeloid leukemia, so the T cells may come from the graft donor.

This clonotype was seen ten or more times. The chain has TRBV6-2 or TRBV6-3 and TRBJ2-1; TRBD2 aligns across 16 bases. CDR3 length: 16 amino acids. V trimming: 8 bases; J trimming: 5 bases; junction bases outside the gene matches: 6. Per germline, CDR1 MNHEY and CDR2 SVGEGT. The CDR3 region has the DNA TGTGCCAGCGGGACTAGCGGGAGGGCCGTCGACAATGAGCAGTTCTTC. It is translated as CASGTSGRAVDNEQFF.

The chain recombines TRBV5-1 with TRBJ2-7, with 7 bases matching TRBD2. V shed 4 bases, J shed 5 bases, and the junction held 21 bases outside the gene matches. The CDR3 length is 18 residues. Germline V lookup: CDR1 SGHRS, CDR2 YFSETQ. The CDR3 here is CASSLGKSLADGGHEQYF. CDR3 bases: TGCGCCAGCAGCCTTGGGAAGTCCCTAGCGGACGGTGGACACGAGCAGTACTTC.

This sequence joins TRBV6-2 or TRBV6-3 and TRBJ2-1; a weak D match, TRBD2 (5 bases). V was clipped by 4 bases and J by 8 bases, with 15 bases between them. Germline assignment: CDR1 MNHEY and CDR2 SVGEGT. The CDR3 totals 14 residues. The CDR3 region is CASSWSSVWDEQFF. As DNA, the CDR3 is TGTGCCAGCAGTTGGAGTAGCGTCTGGGATGAGCAGTTCTTC.

This clonotype occurred a few times. The rearrangement uses TRBV5-1 and TRBJ2-5; no clear D gene. V gave up 5 bases and J gave up 5 bases, with 16 bases separating them. The CDR3 spans 14 residues. Per germline, CDR1 SGHRS and CDR2 YFSETQ. The CDR3 protein is CASRSALLGETQYF. In DNA form, the CDR3 reads TGCGCCAGCAGATCAGCACTATTGGGGGAGACCCAGTACTTC.

This clonotype came up many times. The rearrangement joins TRBV28 to TRBJ2-5; D might be TRBD2 (6 bases). The germline CDR1 and CDR2 sequences are MDHEN and SYDVKM. The CDR3 extends over 14 amino acids. Trimming removed 7 bases from V and 1 base from J, with 13 bases in between. CDR3 sequence (DNA): TGTGCCAGCACCCGCCCGGGAGCCCAAGAGACCCAGTACTTC. As protein: CASTRPGAQETQYF.

In this sample, this clonotype turned up many times. V usage is TRBV7-9 and J usage is TRBJ2-3; 9 nucleotides align to TRBD2. Germline V gives CDR1 SEHNR, CDR2 FQNEAQ (reference sequence). The J segment lost 0 bases and the V segment lost 5 bases, leaving 0 bases of the junction unmatched. CDR3 length: 14 residues. The CDR3 spells CASSTSGSTDTQYF. In DNA form, the CDR3 reads TGTGCCAGCAGCACTAGCGGGAGCACAGATACGCAGTATTTT.

This chain joins TRBV18 and TRBJ2-7; 7 bases match TRBD1. The V gene end was trimmed by 3 bases and the J gene end by 6 bases; junction bases not matched to a gene: 8. The CDR3 runs 14 residues. Germline V gives CDR1 KGHSH, CDR2 LQKENI. The CDR3 protein is CASSPRDSASEQYF. CDR3 sequence (DNA): TGTGCCAGCTCACCTAGGGACAGCGCCTCCGAGCAGTACTTC. The full variable domain, with the rest looked up from reference TRBV18 and TRBJ2-7, is NAGVMQNPRHLVRRRGQEARLRCSPMKGHSHVYWYRQLPEEGLKFMVYLQKENIIDESGMPKERFSAEFPKEGPSILRIQQVVRGDSAAYFCASSPRDSASEQYFGPGTRLTVT.

The chain joins TRBV4-3 to TRBJ2-1; D unclear. Germline V gene data show CDR1 as LGHNA and CDR2 as YSLEER. Trimming removed 0 bases from V and 0 bases from J, with 6 bases in between. The CDR3 consists of 15 residues. Here the CDR3 reads CASSQEISSYNEQFF. The DNA of the CDR3 is TGCGCCAGCAGCCAAGAGATTAGCTCCTACAATGAGCAGTTCTTC.

The CDR3 DNA reads as TGTGCCAGCAGTTTAAGACGAGAAGAGACCCAGTACTTC. This translates into CASSLRREETQYF. The chain uses TRBV28 and TRBJ2-5; D ambiguous. The CDR3 length is 13 residues. The V gene lost 2 bases and the J gene lost 3 bases, with 7 bases spanning the gap. In germline, CDR1 is MDHEN, CDR2 SYDVKM.

A word on this clonotype: A read error is possible here, since a much larger clone lies one base away. CDR3 nucleotides: TGTGCCAGCAGTTTCGGGGGGGCGGCCTACGAGCAGTACTTC. Protein product: CASSFGGAAYEQYF. The chain joins TRBV28 to TRBJ2-7; TRBD2 matches at 8 bases. Germline CDR1 reads MDHEN; CDR2 reads SYDVKM. The CDR3 length is 14 residues. V lost 3 bases, J lost 2 bases, and 3 bases stayed unmatched.

This rearrangement joins TRBV21-1 to TRBJ1-1; the table's TRBD1 call for D was not verified on the DNA. TRBV21-1 represents a pseudogene. The CDR3 is 15 residues long. The CDR3 DNA is TGTGCCAGCACCACACGGGCCAGGAAGTACACTGAAGCTTTCTTT. This encodes CASTTRARKYTEAFF.